This T cell receptor beta chain was recovered during a study of blood T cell repertoires in COVID-19. Looking at the study overall: Sites across the United States, Italy and Spain contributed samples from acute and convalescent COVID-19. T cells, B-cell-depleted T cells, or PBMCs supplied cDNA or gDNA.

V was pared by 2 bases and J by 6 bases, with 5 bases of the junction left unmatched. The CDR3 covers 15 residues. The V gene's germline CDR1 is MNHEY and CDR2 SVGEGT. This table comes from immunoSEQ multiplex PCR, and its TCRdb copy is limited to in-frame clones, with some not included. The data hold approximately 150,000 clones, with more than 85% observed a single time. Material for sequencing was peripheral blood. The V call is TRBV6-2 or TRBV6-3, the J call TRBJ2-1, with 9 nucleotides matching TRBD2. The clonotype was recovered from a man aged 50-59 years with active or convalescent COVID-19. The DNA of the CDR3 is TGTGCCAGCAGTTACGCGGGGGGGCCGGGCAATGAGCAGTTCTTC. Protein product: CASSYAGGPGNEQFF.